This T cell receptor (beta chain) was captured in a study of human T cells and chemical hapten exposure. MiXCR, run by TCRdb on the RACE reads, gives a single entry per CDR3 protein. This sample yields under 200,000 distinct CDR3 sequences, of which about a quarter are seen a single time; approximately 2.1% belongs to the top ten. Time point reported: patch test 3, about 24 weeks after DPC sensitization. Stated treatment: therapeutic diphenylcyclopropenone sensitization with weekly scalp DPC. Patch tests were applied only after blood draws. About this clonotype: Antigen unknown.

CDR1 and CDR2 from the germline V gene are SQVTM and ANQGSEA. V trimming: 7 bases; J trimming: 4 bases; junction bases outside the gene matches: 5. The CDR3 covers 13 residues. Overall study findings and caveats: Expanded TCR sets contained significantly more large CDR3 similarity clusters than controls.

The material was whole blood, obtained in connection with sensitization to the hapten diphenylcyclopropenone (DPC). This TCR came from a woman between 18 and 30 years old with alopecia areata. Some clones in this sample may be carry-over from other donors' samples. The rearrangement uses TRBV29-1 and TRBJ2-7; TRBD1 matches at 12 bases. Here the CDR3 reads CSAWDRGQYEQYF. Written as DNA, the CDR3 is TGCAGCGCGTGGGACAGGGGGCAATACGAGCAGTACTTC.